This T cell receptor beta chain was observed in a study of cytomegalovirus exposure and HLA in healthy donors. Vbeta (60) and Jbeta (13) primers were used in the PCR. Sequenced by immunoSEQ multiplex PCR; TCRdb stores in-frame clones only, minus some. Here the sample spans 150,000 to 200,000 clones, around four fifths being singletons. Study-wide results and limits: A later analysis linked a missense variant in DCLRE1C to the trimming of TCR beta V and J genes. CMV antigen specificity of a few CMV-associated chains was confirmed in vitro.

Trimming took 5 bases from V and 10 from J; bases not matched to a gene: 5. This CDR3 is 14 amino acids long. CDR1 and CDR2 from the germline V gene are KGHSH and LQKENI. Concerning this clone: What it binds is unknown.

The source of this sequence is a woman between 18 and 29 years old in good health and CMV-seronegative. The rearrangement links TRBV18 to TRBJ2-1, with TRBD2 matching 13 bases. Material: PBMCs. The CDR3 sequence: CASSRTSGGSEQFF. The DNA for the CDR3 is TGTGCCAGCTCAAGGACTAGCGGGGGATCCGAGCAGTTCTTC.